These T cell receptor beta chains were read from a single sample in a study of T cells after yellow fever vaccination. A single record per CDR3 protein comes from TCRdb applying MiXCR to the 5' RACE reads. The sample yields some 340,000 distinct CDR3 sequences, roughly 10% seen once. The sample in question was CD4+ T cells sorted from PBMCs, obtained 45 days after the yellow fever booster vaccination. All receptors derive from a man younger than 30 who received the YFV17D yellow fever vaccine. Both conserved end residues are part of each CDR3. D genes are given only for firm matches. Part of the rows lack a size; the others show once, few, many or a class for expanded clones.

few	-	TRBV4-1	TRBJ2-1	TGCGCCAGCAGCCAAGAGGTCGCTAGCTCCTACAATGAGCAGTTCTTC	CASSQEVASSYNEQFF
-	TRBD1	TRBV19	TRBJ1-2	TGTGCCAGTTCCAACAGGGGGAACTATGGCTACACCTTC	CASSNRGNYGYTF
many	TRBD1	TRBV5-1	TRBJ1-2	TGCGCCAGCAGCTTGGAGGGACAGGGTGATGGCTACACCTTC	CASSLEGQGDGYTF
few	-	TRBV9	TRBJ1-5	TGTGCCAGCAGCGTAGGAGGGTCTTACAATCAGCCCCAGCATTTT	CASSVGGSYNQPQHF
few	-	TRBV7-2	TRBJ2-1	TGTGCCAGCACACGGGACACAAGCTCCTACAATGAGCAGTTCTTC	CASTRDTSSYNEQFF
few	TRBD2	TRBV9	TRBJ2-3	TGTGCCAGCAGCCCCGGGTCTAGCGGGGGTGATACGCAGTATTTT	CASSPGSSGGDTQYF
few	-	TRBV5-1	TRBJ2-3	TGCGCCAGCAGCTTTGGGCAGGGGACAGATACGCAGTATTTT	CASSFGQGTDTQYF
-	TRBD1	TRBV7-2	TRBJ1-1	TGTGCCAGCAGCTTAGAAGGGGGCTTGAGCACTGAAGCTTTCTTT	CASSLEGGLSTEAFF
few	-	TRBV4-3	TRBJ2-6	TGCGCCAGCAGCCAAAGCATGCCGAGCTCTGGGGCCAACGTCCTGACTTTC	CASSQSMPSSGANVLTF
-	-	TRBV28	TRBJ2-3	TGTGCCAGCAGGGACAACACAGATACGCAGTATTTT	CASRDNTDTQYF
few	TRBD2	TRBV7-6	TRBJ2-7	TGTGCCAGCAGCTCGCGGGGGTACGAGCAGTACTTC	CASSSRGYEQYF
-	-	TRBV10-3	TRBJ1-1	TGTGCCATCAGTGAGTCCCCAGGGGAGAACACTGAAGCTTTCTTT	CAISESPGENTEAFF
few	-	TRBV9	TRBJ1-6	TGTGCCAGCAGCGGCGTGGGGCTAACGGGTCCCCTCCACTTT	CASSGVGLTGPLHF
few	TRBD1	TRBV6-5	TRBJ2-5	TGTGCCAGCAGTTATTACAGGGGGCAGGAGACCCAGTACTTC	CASSYYRGQETQYF
many	-	TRBV19	TRBJ2-3	TGTGCCAGTAGTATAGGGGATACGCAGTATTTT	CASSIGDTQYF
few	TRBD1	TRBV4-1	TRBJ2-1	TGCGCCAGCAGCCACCAATGGGAGGGACAGGGGGTCAATGAGCAGTTCTTC	CASSHQWEGQGVNEQFF
few	-	TRBV5-1	TRBJ2-3	TGCGCCAGCAGCAATACAATTCGTACTAGCACAGATACGCAGTATTTT	CASSNTIRTSTDTQYF
few	-	TRBV3-1	TRBJ1-2	TGTGCCAGCAGCCAAGAAGGGACTCGGGGGAGTAATGGCTACACCTTC	CASSQEGTRGSNGYTF
few	-	TRBV9	TRBJ2-1	TGTGCCAGCAGCGTAGAAGGCGCGGGCGGCAATGAGCAGTTCTTC	CASSVEGAGGNEQFF
-	-	TRBV6-2/TRBV6-3	TRBJ2-7	TGTGCCAGCAGTCCTGGACCTCCCCGGGTGGCGTACGAGCAGTACTTC	CASSPGPPRVAYEQYF
few	TRBD1	TRBV12-3/TRBV12-4	TRBJ2-1	TGTGCCAGCAGGGTGTCTCGAGGGGGCCTCTACAATGAGCAGTTCTTC	CASRVSRGGLYNEQFF
-	-	TRBV25-1	TRBJ2-7	TGTGCCAGCAGTGGTGTCCGGGAGTTGGACTTC	CASSGVRELDF
many	-	TRBV24-1	TRBJ2-3	TGTGCCACCAGTGAAGCGGGTGTAGATACGCAGTATTTT	CATSEAGVDTQYF
few	-	TRBV3-1	TRBJ1-1	TGTGCCAGCAGCCCGACCTCGCAGGCGGCTTTCTTT	CASSPTSQAAFF
-	-	TRBV5-1	TRBJ2-3	TGCGCCAGCAGCTTCAGGGTTGTAGGCACAGATACGCAGTATTTT	CASSFRVVGTDTQYF
once	TRBD1	TRBV7-2	TRBJ2-5	TGTGCCAGCAGCTTCCCGACAGGGGGGGGAGAGACCCAGTACTTC	CASSFPTGGGETQYF
many	TRBD2	TRBV9	TRBJ2-5	TGTGCCAGCAGCCCTGGGACTAGCGGGGCAGAGACCCAGTACTTC	CASSPGTSGAETQYF
-	TRBD2	TRBV11-1	TRBJ2-5	TGTGCCAGCAGCTCGGGGGGAGCGGGCCAAGAGACCCAGTACTTC	CASSSGGAGQETQYF
-	TRBD1	TRBV6-5	TRBJ1-6	TGTGCCAGCAGTTACCGGGGACAGATCGGCCTCCACTTT	CASSYRGQIGLHF
-	-	TRBV7-2	TRBJ2-5	TGTGCCAGCAGCTCCGAAACGGGAGAGACCCAGTACTTC	CASSSETGETQYF
few	-	TRBV12-3/TRBV12-4	TRBJ2-3	TGTGCCAGCAAATTTCCCCCTAGCACAGATACGCAGTATTTT	CASKFPPSTDTQYF
-	TRBD1	TRBV12-5	TRBJ2-7	TGTGCTAGTGGAACTCCGGGACAGGGGCGGCAGTACTTC	CASGTPGQGRQYF
few	-	TRBV6-1	TRBJ1-2	TGTGCCAGCAGTGAAGGCTGGGGGCGGGAGAATGGCTACACCTTC	CASSEGWGRENGYTF
few	-	TRBV7-2	TRBJ1-2	TGTGCCAGCAGCTTAGCGGTGGTGAGGGGGGGCGACTACACCTTC	CASSLAVVRGGDYTF
many	-	TRBV7-3	TRBJ1-5	TGTGCCAGCAGCTCCTTTCCGGGCCAGCCCCAGCATTTT	CASSSFPGQPQHF
few	TRBD1	TRBV5-5	TRBJ2-2	TGTGCCAGCAGCGTAACAGGGGGCCCCGGGGAGCTGTTTTTT	CASSVTGGPGELFF
many	TRBD1	TRBV20-1	TRBJ2-5	TGCAGCATTGGGACAGGGGAGACCCAGTACTTC	CSIGTGETQYF
-	TRBD2	TRBV7-9	TRBJ2-3	TGTGCCAGCATCCCGCGGGGGGGGCCGGGAGATACGCAGTATTTT	CASIPRGGPGDTQYF
-	-	TRBV6-2/TRBV6-3	TRBJ1-5	TGTGCCAGCAGTAAAGACGGACCGGGCAATCAGCCCCAGCATTTT	CASSKDGPGNQPQHF
few	-	TRBV23-1	TRBJ2-3	TGCGCCAGCAGTCAATCGGCGCAGGGAATTGGAACGCAGTATTTT	CASSQSAQGIGTQYF
-	-	TRBV24-1	TRBJ2-3	TGTGCCACCAGTGATTTGTCACAGGGAGGGACAGATACGCAGTATTTT	CATSDLSQGGTDTQYF
few	-	TRBV19	TRBJ1-6	TGTGCCAGTAGTATAGACTTATCCACTTGGAGGCCCCTCCACTTT	CASSIDLSTWRPLHF
-	-	TRBV12-3/TRBV12-4	TRBJ1-1	TGTGCCAGCAGTTTGATGAGGACTGAAGCTTTCTTT	CASSLMRTEAFF
-	-	TRBV6-5	TRBJ2-6	TGTGCCAGCATGTCTTGGGGGGCGCGGGGGGCCAACGTCCTGACTTTC	CASMSWGARGANVLTF
many	-	TRBV27	TRBJ1-4	TGTGCCAGCAGTTCGCGGGCGGGTGAAAAACTGTTTTTT	CASSSRAGEKLFF
-	TRBD2	TRBV20-1	TRBJ2-1	TGCAGTGCTGGCGGGGGGGCCGGCAATGAGCAGTTCTTC	CSAGGGAGNEQFF
many	TRBD1	TRBV7-2	TRBJ2-5	TGTGCCAGCAGCTTGGGACAGTCCATACAAGAGACCCAGTACTTC	CASSLGQSIQETQYF
many	-	TRBV4-3	TRBJ2-3	TGCGCCAGCAGCCAACTCCTACTTGTCACAGATACGCAGTATTTT	CASSQLLLVTDTQYF